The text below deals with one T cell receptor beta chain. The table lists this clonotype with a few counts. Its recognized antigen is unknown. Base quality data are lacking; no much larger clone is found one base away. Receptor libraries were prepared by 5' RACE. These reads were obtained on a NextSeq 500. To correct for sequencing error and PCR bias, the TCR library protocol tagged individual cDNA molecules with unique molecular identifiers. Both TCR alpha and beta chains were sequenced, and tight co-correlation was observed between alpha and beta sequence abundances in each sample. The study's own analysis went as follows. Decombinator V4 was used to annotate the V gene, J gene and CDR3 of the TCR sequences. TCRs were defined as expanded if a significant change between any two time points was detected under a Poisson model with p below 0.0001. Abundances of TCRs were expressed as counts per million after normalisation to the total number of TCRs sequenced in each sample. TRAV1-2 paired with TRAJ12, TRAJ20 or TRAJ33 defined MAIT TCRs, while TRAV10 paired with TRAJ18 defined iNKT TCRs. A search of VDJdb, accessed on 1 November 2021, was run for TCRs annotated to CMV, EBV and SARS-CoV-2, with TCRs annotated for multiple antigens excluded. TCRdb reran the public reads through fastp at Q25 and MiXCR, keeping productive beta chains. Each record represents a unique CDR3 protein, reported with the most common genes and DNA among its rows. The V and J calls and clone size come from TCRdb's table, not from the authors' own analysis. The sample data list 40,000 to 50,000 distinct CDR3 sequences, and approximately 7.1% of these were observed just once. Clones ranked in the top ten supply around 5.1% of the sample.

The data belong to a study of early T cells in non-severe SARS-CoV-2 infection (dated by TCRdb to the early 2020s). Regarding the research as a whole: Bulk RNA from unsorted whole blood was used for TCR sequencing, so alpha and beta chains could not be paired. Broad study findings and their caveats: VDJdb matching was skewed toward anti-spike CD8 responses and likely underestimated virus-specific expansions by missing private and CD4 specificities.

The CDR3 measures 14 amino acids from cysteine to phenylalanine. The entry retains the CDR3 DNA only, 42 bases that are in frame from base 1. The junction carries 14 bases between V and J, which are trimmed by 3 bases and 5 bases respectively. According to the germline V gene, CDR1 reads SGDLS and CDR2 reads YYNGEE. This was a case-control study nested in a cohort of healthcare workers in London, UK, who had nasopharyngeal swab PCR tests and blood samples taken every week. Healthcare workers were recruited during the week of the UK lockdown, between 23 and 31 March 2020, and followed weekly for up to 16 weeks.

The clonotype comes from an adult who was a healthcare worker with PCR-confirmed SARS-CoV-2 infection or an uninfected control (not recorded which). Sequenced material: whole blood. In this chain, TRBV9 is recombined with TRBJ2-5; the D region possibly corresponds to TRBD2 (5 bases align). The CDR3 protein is CASSAGPRGETQYF. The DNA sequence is TGTGCCAGCAGCGCCGGGCCTCGAGGGGAGACCCAGTACTTC.